Below, 24 T cell receptor beta chains from the same sample are listed, as sequenced in a study of blood T cell repertoires in COVID-19. TCRdb keeps only in-frame clones here, not all; method: immunoSEQ multiplex PCR. Of under 130,000 clones in the sample, 80% to 90% were seen once. The sequenced sample consisted of peripheral blood. The receptor set was obtained from a woman of 80 years or more with acute or convalescent COVID-19.

This clone is categorized as medium-sized. The J gene is TRBJ1-2, the V gene TRBV3-1 (or the pseudogene TRBV3-2); the match to TRBD1 covers 9 bases. Germline CDR1 is LGHDT and CDR2 is YNNKEL (reference sequence). V dropped 0 bases and J dropped 4; count of bases not matched to a gene: 3. This CDR3 spans 15 amino acids. CDR3 in amino acids: CASSQDHRGLYGYTF. DNA for the CDR3: TGTGCCAGCAGCCAAGATCACAGGGGGCTCTATGGCTACACCTTC.

This chain uses TRBV24-1 with TRBJ2-5, with 16 bases matching TRBD2. The V gene end was trimmed by 4 bases and the J gene end by 4 bases; junction bases not matched to a gene: 14. Germline V gene data show CDR1 as KGHDR and CDR2 as SFDVKD. The CDR3 totals 20 residues. The CDR3 DNA reads as TGTGCCACCAGTGACCCAAAACCGGGACTAGCGGGGGGGACAGGAGAGACCCAGTACTTC. The encoded protein is CATSDPKPGLAGGTGETQYF.

The V gene is TRBV10-3, the J gene TRBJ2-3; D is possibly TRBD1 (8 bases). V lost 5 bases and J 2 bases, leaving 23 bases between the germline ends. The CDR3 spans 18 residues. Looked up from germline, CDR1 is ENHRY and CDR2 is SYGVKD. CDR3 DNA sequence: TGTGCCATCAGTTATAACCCACGACAGGGGAGGGTCACAGATACGCAGTATTTT. Its protein product is CAISYNPRQGRVTDTQYF.

V is TRBV29-1 and J is TRBJ1-1, with D perhaps TRBD1 (6 bases). This CDR3 contains 13 residues. Per germline, CDR1 SQVTM and CDR2 ANQGSEA. The germline V and J ends were trimmed by 6 bases and 0 bases, with 11 bases remaining between them. CDR3 DNA sequence: TGCAGCGTAACCGGACAGATGAACACTGAAGCTTTCTTT. It is translated as CSVTGQMNTEAFF.

The rearrangement links TRBV18 to TRBJ2-3; 8 nucleotides match TRBD2. CDR1 is KGHSH, CDR2 LQKENI, per germline. V was clipped by 0 bases and J by 3 bases; unmatched bases: 5. CDR3 size: 16 residues. CDR3 nucleotides: TGTGCCAGCTCACCACCGATCGGGGGGGCAACAGATACGCAGTATTTT. It yields the protein CASSPPIGGATDTQYF.

The chain carries TRBV6-5 and TRBJ1-1, with D uncertain. V shed 7 bases and J shed 4 bases, with 16 bases lying between them. Per germline, CDR1 MNHEY and CDR2 SVGAGI. This CDR3 contains 14 residues. CDR3 protein: CASIGGYVSTEAFF. The CDR3 DNA reads TGTGCCAGCATTGGAGGCTATGTGAGCACTGAAGCTTTCTTT.

The chain employs TRBV5-6 and TRBJ1-5, with a tentative D call TRBD1 (6 bases). This CDR3 spans 15 amino acids. V was shortened by 0 bases and J by 8 bases, with 15 bases between the two germline ends. The V gene's germline CDR1 is SGHDT and CDR2 YYEEEE. CDR3 bases: TGTGCCAGCAGCTTGGGGGTCGGGGGGCCGAAGCCCCAGCATTTT. Its translation is CASSLGVGGPKPQHF.

V and J are TRBV30 and TRBJ2-2, with 10 nucleotides matching TRBD2. CDR3 length: 15 residues. V dropped 8 bases and J dropped 3; count of bases not matched to a gene: 9. Looked up from germline, CDR1 is GTSNPN and CDR2 is SVGIG (reference sequence). The CDR3 region has the DNA TGTGCCAGCAGCGGGGGGGAGTTTGACACCGGGGAGCTGTTTTTT. Translating it yields CASSGGEFDTGELFF.

The chain employs TRBV3-1 (or the pseudogene TRBV3-2) and TRBJ2-2, with 8 bases lining up with TRBD2. V lost 6 bases and J lost 4; bases outside the gene matches: 7. The CDR3 is 15 amino acids. Per the germline V gene, CDR1 is LGHDT and CDR2 is YNNKEL (reference sequence). In DNA, the CDR3 is TGTGCCAGCAGACGGGGGGGGCCCTCCACCGGGGAGCTGTTTTTT. This codes for CASRRGGPSTGELFF.

This chain links TRBV30 with TRBJ1-5, with 7 bases fitting TRBD1. Unmatched junction bases numbered 5, after V lost 5 bases and J lost 4 bases. Per the germline V gene, CDR1 is GTSNPN and CDR2 is SVGIG (reference sequence). The CDR3 extends over 13 amino acids. This chain's CDR3 is CAWGTVANQPQHF. DNA for the CDR3: TGTGCCTGGGGGACAGTGGCAAATCAGCCCCAGCATTTT.

This chain connects TRBV7-9 to TRBJ2-2, with 8 positions matching TRBD2. CDR3 length: 16 residues. The V gene end was trimmed by 3 bases and the J gene end by 4 bases; junction bases not matched to a gene: 7. Germline V CDR1 and CDR2: SEHNR, FQNEAQ (reference sequence). The CDR3 region is CASSLTGGQLTGELFF. The CDR3 coding sequence is TGTGCCAGCAGCTTGACGGGGGGGCAGCTCACCGGGGAGCTGTTTTTT.

The rearrangement links TRBV19 to TRBJ1-2, with D perhaps matching TRBD1 (5 bases). This CDR3 is 15 amino acids long. CDR1 is LNHDA, CDR2 SQIVND, per germline (reference sequence). The V and J ends lost 7 bases and 6 bases respectively, with 21 bases between them. CDR3 sequence: CASNPGHHRPNGYTF. The CDR3 region has the DNA TGTGCCAGTAACCCTGGACACCACCGGCCAAATGGCTACACCTTC.

This chain links TRBV19 with TRBJ2-3; possible D gene TRBD2, 6 bases. This CDR3 contains 14 residues. V lost 5 bases and J lost 1, with 10 bases in between. CDR1 is LNHDA, CDR2 SQIVND, per germline (reference sequence). CDR3 sequence reads: CASSGIAGTDTQYF. CDR3 in DNA: TGTGCCAGTAGTGGGATAGCGGGCACAGATACGCAGTATTTT.

This clone has just a few counts. This chain connects TRBV4-2 to TRBJ2-5, with 10 bases matching TRBD2. Germline CDR1 LGHNA, CDR2 YNFKEQ. V was clipped by 0 bases and J by 2 bases; unmatched bases: 9. The CDR3 has 18 amino acids. The CDR3 sequence is CASSQDLGTSGEQETQYF. In nucleotides, the CDR3 is TGTGCCAGCAGCCAAGATTTGGGTACTAGCGGGGAACAAGAGACCCAGTACTTC.

The chain uses TRBV20-1 and TRBJ2-7; no firm D call. Germline V gives CDR1 DFQATT, CDR2 SNEGSKA (reference sequence). The CDR3 loop spans 13 amino acids. With 3 bases removed from V and 1 base from J, the gap between germline ends came to 10 bases. The DNA of the CDR3 is TGCAGTGCTAGTTCGGTTTGGTCCTACGAGCAGTACTTC. Translated, it gives CSASSVWSYEQYF.

The chain carries TRBV30 and TRBJ1-3; D gene uncertain. The CDR3 contains 14 residues. V shed 4 bases and J shed 6 bases, with 16 bases lying between them. Germline CDR1 is GTSNPN and CDR2 is SVGIG (reference sequence). The chain's CDR3 is CAWTRRVFKNTIYF. CDR3 nucleotide sequence: TGTGCCTGGACCCGCCGGGTCTTTAAAAACACCATATATTTT. Based on the CDR3 plus reference TRBV30 and TRBJ1-3, the full variable domain is SQTIHQWPATLVQPVGSPLSLECTVEGTSNPNLYWYRQAAGRGLQLLFYSVGIGQISSEVPQNLSASRPQDRQFILSSKKLLLSDSGFYLCAWTRRVFKNTIYFGEGSWLTVV.

This clone turned up a few times. This sequence joins TRBV5-1 and TRBJ2-5, with D uncertain. This CDR3 has 15 amino acids. Trimming stripped 4 bases from V and 3 bases from J, with 16 bases between. Looked up from germline, CDR1 is SGHRS and CDR2 is YFSETQ. The CDR3 nucleotides read TGCGCCAGCAGCCCGCGTTCGCGGTCTAAAGAGACCCAGTACTTC. It specifies CASSPRSRSKETQYF.

The chain employs TRBV28 and TRBJ1-1, with a possible D match to TRBD1 (6 bases). Germline CDR1 is MDHEN and CDR2 is SYDVKM. The CDR3 extends over 18 amino acids. V lost 6 bases and J lost 0, with 23 bases in between. CDR3 residues: CASRHIQGGGLMNTEAFF. The CDR3 DNA sequence: TGTGCCAGCAGGCATATACAGGGAGGGGGACTCATGAACACTGAAGCTTTCTTT.

V and J are TRBV27 and TRBJ1-2, with 8 bases fitting TRBD1. V dropped 5 bases and J dropped 8; count of bases not matched to a gene: 7. The CDR3 spans 13 residues. Germline V gene sequence: CDR1 MNHEY, CDR2 SMNVEV (reference sequence). CDR3 amino acids: CASSTDRGGGYTF. As DNA, the CDR3 is TGTGCCAGCAGTACAGACAGGGGAGGCGGCTACACCTTC.

The rearrangement links TRBV10-2 to TRBJ2-7, with D perhaps matching TRBD1 (5 bases). V was trimmed by 6 bases and J by 6 bases, leaving 24 bases between them. Germline CDR1 and CDR2: WSHSY and SAAADI. The CDR3 contains 16 residues. The CDR3 bases are TGCGCCAGCAGCAGATGGGTGTGGGGCGATCGATCCGAGCAGTACTTC. This translates into CASSRWVWGDRSEQYF.

This chain joins TRBV5-4 and TRBJ1-1, with D unclear. The V gene's germline CDR1 is SGHNT and CDR2 YYREEE (reference sequence). V was trimmed by 4 bases and J by 12 bases, leaving 19 bases between them. The CDR3 runs 13 residues. The CDR3 loop is CASSSAGILGTFF. The CDR3 region has the DNA TGTGCCAGCAGCAGCGCCGGGATCCTGGGGACTTTCTTT.

This sequence joins TRBV19 and TRBJ2-3; D ambiguous. The CDR3 extends over 15 amino acids. Per germline, CDR1 LNHDA and CDR2 SQIVND (reference sequence). V was trimmed by 8 bases and J by 0 bases, leaving 15 bases between them. CDR3 DNA: TGTGCCAGTCGGTTGAGCTTGAGGAGCACAGATACGCAGTATTTT. Residues: CASRLSLRSTDTQYF.

The chain recombines TRBV3-1 (or the pseudogene TRBV3-2) with TRBJ2-7; TRBD1 is a possible D gene (6 bases). V gave up 0 bases and J gave up 2 bases, with 8 bases separating them. The V gene's germline CDR1 is LGHDT and CDR2 YNNKEL (reference sequence). The CDR3 totals 14 residues. The chain's CDR3 is CASSQEGGTYEQYF. The CDR3 nucleotides are TGTGCCAGCAGCCAAGAAGGGGGAACCTACGAGCAGTACTTC.

The chain uses TRBV2 and TRBJ2-1; D uncertain. CDR1 and CDR2 (germline): SNHLY, FYNNEI. Trimming shortened V by 4 bases and J by 3 bases, and 10 bases separated the two germline ends. The CDR3 totals 14 residues. CDR3: CASSVVLGYNEQFF. The CDR3 DNA sequence: TGTGCCAGCAGTGTTGTTCTCGGCTACAATGAGCAGTTCTTC.